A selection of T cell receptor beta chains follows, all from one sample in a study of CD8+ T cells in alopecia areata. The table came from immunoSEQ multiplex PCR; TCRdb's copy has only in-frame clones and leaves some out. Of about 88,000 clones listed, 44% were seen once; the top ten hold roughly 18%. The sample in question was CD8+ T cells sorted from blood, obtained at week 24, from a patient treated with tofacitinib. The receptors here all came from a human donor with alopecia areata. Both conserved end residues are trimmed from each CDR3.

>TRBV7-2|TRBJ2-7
ASSWGSGSYEQY
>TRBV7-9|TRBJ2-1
ATAGDTTQF
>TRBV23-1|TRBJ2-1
ASSRSTSRTSGDYNEQF
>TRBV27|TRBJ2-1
ASSFTGLNEQF
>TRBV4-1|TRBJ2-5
ASSHQAAQETQY
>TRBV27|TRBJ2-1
ASSLGRGRRDEQF
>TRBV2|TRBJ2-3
ASSEGPTSSTDTQY
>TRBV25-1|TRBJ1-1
ASSNPRAEAF
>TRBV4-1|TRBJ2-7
ASSRHTRGLDYEQY
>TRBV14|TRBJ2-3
ASSQESGSFTDTQY
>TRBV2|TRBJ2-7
ASTNTGFEQY
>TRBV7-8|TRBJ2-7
ASSWGQGGYEQY
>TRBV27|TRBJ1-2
ASSSLGPLNYGYT
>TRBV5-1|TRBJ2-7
ASSLGTGEDEQY
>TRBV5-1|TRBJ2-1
ASSLTVNEQF
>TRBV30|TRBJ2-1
ACTTQGGTNEQF
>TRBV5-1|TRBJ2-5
ASSLEGQGMETQY
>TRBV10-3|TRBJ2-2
AISESLRENTGELF
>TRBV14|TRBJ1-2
ASSQLLGRGYT
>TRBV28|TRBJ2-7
ASSSAAGGSQAYEQY
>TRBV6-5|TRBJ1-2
ASRQRPYGYT
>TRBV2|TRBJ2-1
ASSERGNEQF